The 11 T cell receptor beta chains reported below all come from one sample, sequenced in a study of CD8 T cells in Susac syndrome. RNA was extracted with the RNeasy kit, and a quantity of roughly 0.45 to 1 ug was reverse transcribed using random hexamers. TCRdb reprocessed the immunoSEQ multiplex PCR reads with MiXCR, giving one entry per CDR3 protein. The sample contains 200,000 or so distinct CDR3 sequences, approximately 94% of which appear only once. The sequencing sample was made of CD4+ T cells from PBMCs. All receptors derive from a human donor with multiple sclerosis.

The chain couples TRBV20-1 to TRBJ2-7; D remains unclear. The CDR3 spans 15 residues. Germline V gene lookup returns CDR1 DFQATT and CDR2 SNEGSKA (reference sequence). Deletions cut 3 bases from V and 0 bases from J, with 15 bases between. The CDR3 loop reads CSARVGPYSSYEQYF. CDR3 nucleotides: TGCAGTGCTAGGGTAGGACCATATAGCTCCTACGAGCAGTACTTC.

The chain is built from TRBV13 and TRBJ2-2; D uncertain. This CDR3 region has 14 residues. CDR1 is PRHDT, CDR2 FYEKMQ, per germline (reference sequence). The ends were cut back, 3 bases at V and 7 bases at J, with 12 bases in the middle. CDR3 sequence reads: CASSFVGSDGELFF. CDR3 nucleotide sequence: TGTGCCAGCAGCTTCGTAGGGTCTGACGGGGAGCTGTTTTTT.

The chain couples TRBV6-5 to TRBJ1-1; 10 bases line up with TRBD1. The CDR3 length is 15 residues. Unmatched junction bases numbered 3, after V lost 0 bases and J lost 5 bases. In germline, CDR1 is MNHEY, CDR2 SVGAGI. The CDR3 here is CASSYSRTGGTEAFF. For the CDR3, the DNA is TGTGCCAGCAGTTACTCGCGGACAGGGGGGACTGAAGCTTTCTTT.

The V gene is TRBV4-3, the J gene TRBJ2-7, with D unclear. Trimming stripped 2 bases from V and 1 base from J, with 6 bases between. The length of the CDR3 is 13 residues. From germline, CDR1 is LGHNA and CDR2 YSLEER. In DNA form, the CDR3 reads TGCGCCAGCAGCCAATCCGGGTCCTACGAGCAGTACTTC. Its translation: CASSQSGSYEQYF.

The chain employs TRBV30 and TRBJ1-1; possible D gene TRBD1, 5 bases. The V gene lost 8 bases and the J gene lost 11 bases, with 24 bases spanning the gap. There are 13 residues in the CDR3. Germline CDR1 is GTSNPN and CDR2 is SVGIG (reference sequence). This CDR3 reads CAASLLVGEGAFF. The CDR3 DNA reads TGTGCCGCTTCCCTTTTGGTGGGCGAGGGGGCTTTCTTT.

The J gene is TRBJ1-1, the V gene TRBV3-1; D remains ambiguous. V lost 0 bases, J lost 9 bases, and 5 bases lay in between. The CDR3 loop spans 11 amino acids. The germline gives CDR1 LGHDT, CDR2 YNNKEL (reference sequence). The CDR3 nucleotides read TGTGCCAGCAGCCAAGAAACTCAAGCTTTCTTT. Encoded protein: CASSQETQAFF.

This clonotype has just one count. The V call is TRBV6-5, the J call TRBJ2-7; tentative D call: TRBD2 (7 bases). Germline lookup yields CDR1 MNHEY and CDR2 SVGAGI. Trimming took 3 bases from V and 3 from J, leaving 15 bases between them. CDR3 length: 15 amino acids. This CDR3 reads CASSYEGGTIYEQYF. DNA of the CDR3: TGTGCCAGCAGTTATGAGGGGGGGACGATCTACGAGCAGTACTTC.

The rearrangement uses TRBV19 and TRBJ2-7; TRBD2 aligns across 8 bases. The length of the CDR3 is 13 residues. Looked up from germline, CDR1 is LNHDA and CDR2 is SQIVND (reference sequence). The V segment lost 2 bases and the J segment 5 bases; nucleotides outside the gene matches: 2. CDR3 sequence: CASSIRRGDEQYF. CDR3 sequence (DNA): TGTGCCAGTAGTATAAGGCGGGGGGACGAGCAGTACTTC. Drawing the rest from reference TRBV19 and TRBJ2-7, the complete variable domain is DGGITQSPKYLFRKEGQNVTLSCEQNLNHDAMYWYRQDPGQGLRLIYYSQIVNDFQKGDIAEGYSVSREKKESFPLTVTSAQKNPTAFYLCASSIRRGDEQYFGPGTRLTVT.

The J gene is TRBJ2-1, the V gene TRBV18; the D is unclear. CDR1 and CDR2 (germline): KGHSH, LQKENI. V lost 0 bases to trimming and J lost 16 bases, with 16 bases between them. CDR3 length equals 13 residues. CDR3 sequence: CASSPPHPGRPFF. CDR3 DNA: TGTGCCAGCTCACCACCGCACCCCGGGCGGCCTTTCTTC.

The chain is built from TRBV4-1 and TRBJ1-2; TRBD1 aligns across 8 bases. Germline CDR1 reads MGHRA; CDR2 reads YSYEKL. V shed 4 bases, J shed 2 bases, and the junction held 6 bases outside the gene matches. The length of the CDR3 is 15 residues. The CDR3 protein is CASSPIGQGNYGYTF. As DNA, the CDR3 is TGCGCCAGCAGCCCAATCGGACAGGGAAACTATGGCTACACCTTC.

The V gene is TRBV12-5, the J gene TRBJ1-2; 7 nucleotides line up with TRBD1. V trimming: 5 bases; J trimming: 5 bases; junction bases outside the gene matches: 8. CDR1 and CDR2 (germline): LGHNT, FRNRAP. The CDR3 runs to 14 residues. CDR3 residues: CASGQQGIGYGYTF. CDR3 coding DNA: TGTGCTAGTGGTCAACAGGGGATAGGTTATGGCTACACCTTC.